The rows below give T cell receptor beta chains drawn from one sample of a study of blood T cell repertoires in COVID-19. Sequencing was performed with immunoSEQ multiplex PCR; in TCRdb, only in-frame clones are kept and a portion is missing. The table includes fewer than 200,000 clones, around 82% detected once. Sequencing used peripheral blood. Receptors were obtained from a man in his sixties who had recovered from COVID-19. Both conserved end residues are part of each CDR3. D genes are given only for firm matches. Clone size is not always given. Where it is, it says once, few, many or a class for expanded clones.

>-|TRBJ1-2|-|TRBV7-9
CASSLATPYNYGYTF
TGTGCCAGCAGCTTAGCGACACCATATAACTATGGCTACACCTTC
>TRBD1|TRBJ2-5|-|TRBV6-5
CASSYSTGLETQYF
TGTGCCAGCAGTTACTCGACAGGGTTAGAGACCCAGTACTTC
>TRBD2|TRBJ2-7|-|TRBV2
CASSERGLAGAFSYEQYF
TGTGCCAGCAGTGAAAGGGGACTAGCGGGGGCCTTCTCCTACGAGCAGTACTTC
>-|TRBJ2-3|-|TRBV30
CASTPGSTDTQYF
TGTGCCTCCACTCCAGGTAGCACAGATACGCAGTATTTT
>-|TRBJ2-2|-|TRBV19
CASRVRQTVTGELFF
TGTGCCAGTAGAGTCCGACAGACCGTTACCGGGGAGCTGTTTTTT
>-|TRBJ1-1|many|TRBV2
CASKGQLNTEAFF
TGTGCCAGCAAAGGACAGCTGAACACTGAAGCTTTCTTT
>-|TRBJ1-2|-|TRBV5-1
CASSLGGGALYGYTF
TGCGCCAGCAGCTTGGGTGGAGGGGCCCTCTATGGCTACACCTTC
>-|TRBJ2-2|-|TRBV11-2
CASSPTHTGELFF
TGTGCCAGCAGCCCCACTCACACCGGGGAGCTGTTTTTT
>TRBD1|TRBJ1-5|-|TRBV6-5
CASSPRTGGQPQHF
TGTGCCAGCAGTCCGCGGACAGGGGGCCAGCCCCAGCATTTT
>TRBD1|TRBJ2-3|-|TRBV29-1
CSVERDREARDTQYF
TGCAGCGTTGAGAGGGACAGGGAAGCCAGGGATACGCAGTATTTT
>TRBD1|TRBJ1-4|-|TRBV7-2
CASSPPGQANEKLFF
TGTGCCAGCAGCCCCCCGGGACAGGCTAATGAAAAACTGTTTTTT
>-|TRBJ2-1|-|TRBV7-9
CASSLGESSYNEQFF
TGTGCCAGCAGTCTCGGAGAAAGCTCCTACAATGAGCAGTTCTTC
>-|TRBJ2-7|-|TRBV5-4
CASSFRGAAAISYEQYF
TGTGCCAGCAGCTTCAGGGGGGCCGCTGCAATATCCTACGAGCAGTACTTC
>-|TRBJ1-2|-|TRBV29-1
CSVGGAGYGYTF
TGCAGCGTCGGGGGGGCAGGCTATGGCTACACCTTC
>-|TRBJ1-1|-|TRBV6-5
CASSGKVMMTEAFF
TGTGCCAGCAGCGGGAAAGTTATGATGACTGAAGCTTTCTTT
>-|TRBJ2-5|-|TRBV7-3
CASSLQAGAQETQYF
TGTGCCAGCAGCTTACAGGCGGGGGCCCAAGAGACCCAGTACTTC
>-|TRBJ1-2|few|TRBV18
CASSSSDRSQGF
TGTGCCAGCTCTTCAAGCGACAGATCCCAAGGGTTC
>-|TRBJ2-2|-|TRBV9
CASSGGRGMNTGELFF
TGTGCCAGCAGCGGTGGCAGGGGAATGAACACCGGGGAGCTGTTTTTT
>TRBD2|TRBJ2-3|-|TRBV2
CASRFSGGPSSTDTQYF
TGTGCCAGCAGATTTAGCGGGGGGCCCTCTAGCACAGATACGCAGTATTTT
>-|TRBJ2-5|-|TRBV15
CATSRAQGPEETQYF
TGTGCCACCAGCAGAGCACAGGGTCCGGAAGAGACCCAGTACTTC
>-|TRBJ1-1|few|TRBV6-5
CASSYWGGGNTEAFF
TGTGCCAGCAGTTACTGGGGAGGGGGAAACACTGAAGCTTTCTTT
>-|TRBJ2-7|-|TRBV2
CASTWGSEQYF
TGTGCCAGCACTTGGGGCTCCGAGCAGTACTTC
>-|TRBJ1-4|-|TRBV14
CASSQGGGVGEKLFF
TGTGCCAGCAGCCAAGGGGGAGGGGTAGGAGAAAAACTGTTTTTT
>TRBD1|TRBJ1-4|-|TRBV7-9
CASSSPGGEGEKLFF
TGTGCCAGCAGCTCCCCAGGGGGCGAGGGCGAAAAACTGTTTTTT
>-|TRBJ1-4|-|TRBV5-1
CASSRTPSGVGEKLFF
TGCGCCAGCAGTCGGACCCCAAGCGGCGTTGGTGAAAAACTGTTTTTT
>-|TRBJ1-4|-|TRBV5-1
CASSGSGDLNEKLFF
TGCGCCAGCAGCGGATCAGGGGACCTTAATGAAAAACTGTTTTTT
>TRBD2|TRBJ2-3|few|TRBV6-4
CASIGLAGDTDTQYF
TGTGCCAGCATTGGACTAGCGGGGGACACAGATACGCAGTATTTT
>TRBD2|TRBJ2-5|-|TRBV5-1
CASSLEPLGRGGRETQYF
TGCGCCAGCAGCTTGGAACCCCTAGGGCGGGGGGGCCGAGAGACCCAGTACTTC
>TRBD2|TRBJ2-5|-|TRBV4-3
CASSQDRKVAGNHQETQYF
TGCGCCAGCAGCCAAGATCGTAAAGTAGCGGGGAACCACCAAGAGACCCAGTACTTC
>-|TRBJ2-2|-|TRBV7-2
CASSPTGPDTGELFF
TGTGCCAGCAGCCCGACGGGTCCGGACACCGGGGAGCTGTTTTTT
>-|TRBJ1-1|-|TRBV7-9
CASVLGGANTEAFF
TGTGCCAGCGTTCTGGGAGGGGCGAACACTGAAGCTTTCTTT
>-|TRBJ2-7|-|TRBV4-1
CASSQAPGQVASYEQYF
TGCGCCAGCAGCCAAGCCCCGGGTCAAGTTGCCTCCTACGAGCAGTACTTC
>-|TRBJ2-1|-|TRBV7-2
CASSPGFEQFF
TGTGCCAGCAGCCCGGGTTTCGAGCAGTTCTTC
>TRBD1|TRBJ1-1|few|TRBV6-5
CASSYLQTGEAFF
TGTGCCAGCAGTTACCTACAGACAGGGGAAGCTTTCTTT
>-|TRBJ2-1|-|TRBV3-1/TRBV3-2
CASSQVPVGGTYNEQFF
TGTGCCAGCAGCCAGGTCCCGGTCGGGGGTACCTACAATGAGCAGTTCTTC
>TRBD1|TRBJ1-1|-|TRBV7-3
CASSLKGGPEAFF
TGTGCCAGCAGCTTAAAAGGGGGCCCTGAAGCTTTCTTT
>-|TRBJ1-5|-|TRBV19
CASFDQGNNQPQHF
TGTGCCAGTTTTGACCAGGGAAACAATCAGCCCCAGCATTTT
>-|TRBJ2-3|-|TRBV7-2
CASSLQSGTDTQYF
TGTGCCAGCAGCCTTCAGAGCGGCACAGATACGCAGTATTTT
>TRBD1|TRBJ2-3|-|TRBV18
CASSSGQEGTDTQYF
TGTGCCAGCTCATCAGGACAGGAAGGCACAGATACGCAGTATTTT
>TRBD1|TRBJ1-1|-|TRBV5-8
CASSLGTGWTEAFF
TGTGCCAGCAGCTTGGGGACAGGGTGGACTGAAGCTTTCTTT
>TRBD1|TRBJ2-7|once|TRBV3-1/TRBV3-2
CASTTQGAGYEQYF
TGTGCCAGCACAACACAGGGGGCAGGCTACGAGCAGTACTTC
>TRBD1|TRBJ1-1|-|TRBV7-9
CASSPRTGGLTVNTEAFF
TGTGCCAGCAGCCCACGGACAGGGGGCTTAACGGTGAACACTGAAGCTTTCTTT